The sequence of this TCR beta chain was determined in a study of cytomegalovirus exposure and HLA in healthy donors. The PCR contained 60 Vbeta and 13 Jbeta primers. Measured with immunoSEQ multiplex PCR; TCRdb has only the in-frame clones, and not every one. The table lists roughly 190,000 clones, 80% to 85% of them singletons. Details on this clone: Its antigen is still unknown.

Trimming cost V 8 bases and J 4 bases; bases outside gene matches: 10. CDR1 is MNHEY, CDR2 SMNVEV, per germline (reference sequence). This CDR3 has 14 residues. The study's findings and limits: In an earlier analysis, about 87% or about 30%: the productive usage of most TCR beta V segments. For TCR beta chains, V- and J-gene trimming was later linked to a missense DCLRE1C variant. It was likely that a cluster of highly shared sequence variants was a sequencing artifact.

Sequencing was performed on PBMCs. This sequence was found in a woman aged 18-35 years in good health and CMV-seronegative. V and J are TRBV27 and TRBJ1-1; TRBD1 aligns across 7 bases. This chain's CDR3 is CASAEPGQSTEAFF. The CDR3 region has the DNA TGTGCCAGCGCTGAACCGGGACAGAGCACTGAAGCTTTCTTT.